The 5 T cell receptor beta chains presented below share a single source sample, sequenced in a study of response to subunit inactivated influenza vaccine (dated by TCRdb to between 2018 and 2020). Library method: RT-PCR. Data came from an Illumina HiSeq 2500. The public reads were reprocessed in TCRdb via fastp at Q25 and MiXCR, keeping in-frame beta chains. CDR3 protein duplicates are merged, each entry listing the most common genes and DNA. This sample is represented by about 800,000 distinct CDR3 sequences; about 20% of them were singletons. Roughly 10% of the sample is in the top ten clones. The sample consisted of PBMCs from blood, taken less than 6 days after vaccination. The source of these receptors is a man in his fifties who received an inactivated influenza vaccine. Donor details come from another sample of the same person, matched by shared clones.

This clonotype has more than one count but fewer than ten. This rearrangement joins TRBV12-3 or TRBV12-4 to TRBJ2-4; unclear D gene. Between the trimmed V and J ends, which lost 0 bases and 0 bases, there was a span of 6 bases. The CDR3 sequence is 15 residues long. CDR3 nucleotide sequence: TGTGCCAGCAGTTTAGCCGGTATAGCCAAAAACATTCAGTACTTC. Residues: CASSLAGIAKNIQYF.

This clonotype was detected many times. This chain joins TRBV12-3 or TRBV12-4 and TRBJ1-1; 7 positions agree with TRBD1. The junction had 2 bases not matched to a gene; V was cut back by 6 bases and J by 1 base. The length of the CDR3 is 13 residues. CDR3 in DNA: TGTGCCAGCAGAACAGGGGCGAACACTGAAGCTTTCTTT. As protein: CASRTGANTEAFF.

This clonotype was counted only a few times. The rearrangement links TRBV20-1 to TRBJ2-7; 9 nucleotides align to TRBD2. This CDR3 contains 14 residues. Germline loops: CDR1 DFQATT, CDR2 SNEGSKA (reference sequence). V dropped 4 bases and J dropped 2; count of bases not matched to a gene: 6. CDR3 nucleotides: TGCAGTGCTACCGGGACTAGCAGGGCCTACGAGCAGTACTTC. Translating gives CSATGTSRAYEQYF.

The CDR3 sequence is CSVVGQSGTEAFF. The CDR3 DNA reads TGCAGCGTTGTAGGCCAGAGTGGCACTGAAGCTTTCTTT. V gene TRBV29-1 combines with J gene TRBJ1-1; no definite D call. Trimming took 4 bases from V and 4 from J, leaving 13 bases between them. The V gene's germline CDR1 is SQVTM and CDR2 ANQGSEA. This CDR3 region has 13 residues.

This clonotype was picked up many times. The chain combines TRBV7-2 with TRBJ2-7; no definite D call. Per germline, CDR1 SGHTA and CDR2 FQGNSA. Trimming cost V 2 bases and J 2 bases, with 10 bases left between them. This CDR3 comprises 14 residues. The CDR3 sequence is CASSLTPGAYEQYF. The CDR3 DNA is TGTGCCAGCAGCTTAACCCCAGGTGCCTACGAGCAGTACTTC. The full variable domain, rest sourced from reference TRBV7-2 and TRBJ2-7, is GAGVSQSPSNKVTEKGKDVELRCDPISGHTALYWYRQSLGQGLEFLIYFQGNSAPDKSGLPSDRFSAERTGGSVSTLTIQRTQQEDSAVYLCASSLTPGAYEQYFGPGTRLTVT.